These T cell receptor beta chains were read from a single sample in a study of technical replicates of blood from several donors. The method was immunoSEQ multiplex PCR; TCRdb's version includes in-frame clones alone and lacks a portion of them. Of about 12,000 clones listed, around nine tenths were seen once; the top ten hold 8.5% to 9%. Sequencing input: PBMCs. Receptors originate from a human donor in good health. Each CDR3 is given with its conserved first and last residue. Each record gives: CDR3 protein, CDR3 DNA, clone size, J gene, D gene, V gene. D genes are given only for firm matches. Expanded clones get a size class; other rows say once, few or many, or leave the size out.

CASSIGQGLAFF,TGTGCCAGCAGTATAGGACAGGGTCTAGCTTTCTTT,once,TRBJ1-1,TRBD1,TRBV28
CASSMGQASTDTQYF,TGTGCCAGTAGTATGGGACAGGCTAGCACAGATACGCAGTATTTT,-,TRBJ2-3,TRBD1,TRBV19
CASSKIGRTGDREGDSNQPQHF,TGTGCCAGCAGCAAAATCGGCCGAACCGGGGACAGGGAAGGAGATAGCAATCAGCCCCAGCATTTT,-,TRBJ1-5,-,TRBV21-1
CASSLDRGRPMNTEAFF,TGTGCCAGCAGCTTAGATCGCGGCCGACCCATGAACACTGAAGCTTTCTTT,-,TRBJ1-1,-,TRBV11-2
CASSSGGLARETQYF,TGTGCCAGCAGCTCCGGAGGCCTTGCTAGAGAGACCCAGTACTTC,-,TRBJ2-5,-,TRBV5-4
CASKTGSNEQFF,TGTGCCAGCAAAACAGGGAGCAATGAGCAGTTCTTC,-,TRBJ2-1,-,TRBV6-1
CASSAHSSGEETQYF,TGTGCCAGCAGTGCCCATTCTAGCGGTGAAGAGACCCAGTACTTC,-,TRBJ2-5,TRBD2,TRBV6-6
CASTSRGTSNEQFF,TGTGCCAGTACCTCACGAGGGACTAGCAATGAGCAGTTCTTC,-,TRBJ2-1,TRBD2,TRBV19
CASSFEGTVYGYTF,TGTGCCAGCAGCTTTGAGGGAACCGTCTATGGCTACACCTTC,few,TRBJ1-2,-,TRBV5-4
CASGKGGRSTDTQYF,TGTGCCAGTGGAAAGGGCGGGCGGAGCACAGATACGCAGTATTTT,-,TRBJ2-3,-,TRBV19
CASSASSSRETQYF,TGTGCCAGCAGCGCCTCCAGCTCTAGAGAGACCCAGTACTTC,-,TRBJ2-5,-,TRBV9
CASSLAGQGGTEAFF,TGTGCCAGCAGCTTAGCGGGACAGGGAGGCACTGAAGCTTTCTTT,-,TRBJ1-1,TRBD1,TRBV7-9
CASSEAEGAGGSPLHF,TGTGCCAGCAGTGAAGCGGAGGGGGCTGGTGGTTCACCCCTCCACTTT,-,TRBJ1-6,TRBD1,TRBV6-1
CASSIELNEKLFF,TGTGCCAGTAGTATCGAGCTAAATGAAAAACTGTTTTTT,-,TRBJ1-4,-,TRBV19
CASSPPSGQKGGYTF,TGTGCCAGCTCACCACCGAGCGGACAGAAGGGTGGCTACACCTTC,-,TRBJ1-2,-,TRBV18
CASSKGQGSYEQYF,TGTGCCAGCAGTAAGGGACAGGGGAGCTACGAGCAGTACTTC,few,TRBJ2-7,TRBD1,TRBV28
CASSQDPSGRATSTDTQYF,TGCGCCAGCAGCCAAGACCCTAGCGGGAGGGCCACTAGCACAGATACGCAGTATTTT,-,TRBJ2-3,TRBD2,TRBV4-1
CASSLGVAGGDNEQFF,TGTGCCAGCAGCTTAGGAGTAGCGGGAGGGGACAATGAGCAGTTCTTC,-,TRBJ2-1,TRBD2,TRBV7-9
CAWSVGTNSNQPQHF,TGTGCCTGGAGTGTTGGGACAAATAGCAATCAGCCCCAGCATTTT,-,TRBJ1-5,-,TRBV30
CASSFLAGSDIQYF,TGTGCCAGCAGCTTTTTAGCGGGATCTGACATTCAGTACTTC,-,TRBJ2-4,TRBD2,TRBV7-2
CASSLAGGAGTGELFF,TGCGCCAGCAGCTTGGCGGGGGGCGCGGGGACCGGGGAGCTGTTTTTT,few,TRBJ2-2,-,TRBV5-1
CSVGGLAGGGSTDTQYF,TGCAGCGTGGGGGGACTAGCGGGAGGGGGAAGCACAGATACGCAGTATTTT,-,TRBJ2-3,TRBD2,TRBV29-1
CATSRLSPYNEQFF,TGTGCCACCTCCAGACTGTCCCCCTACAATGAGCAGTTCTTC,-,TRBJ2-1,-,TRBV6-5
CASSPVGSDGGYTF,TGTGCCAGCTCACCTGTGGGCTCGGATGGAGGCTACACCTTC,-,TRBJ1-2,-,TRBV18
CASATGTGGIGYTF,TGCGCCAGCGCGACCGGGACAGGGGGGATTGGCTACACCTTC,-,TRBJ1-2,TRBD1,TRBV5-1
CASSLAGEDTEAFF,TGCGCCAGCAGCTTGGCCGGGGAGGACACTGAAGCTTTCTTT,-,TRBJ1-1,-,TRBV5-1
CASSSLAGSYEQYF,TGTGCCAGCAGCAGTCTAGCGGGATCCTACGAGCAGTACTTC,-,TRBJ2-7,TRBD2,TRBV11-2
CASTGRGNYNEQFF,TGTGCCAGCACGGGCAGGGGTAACTACAATGAGCAGTTCTTC,-,TRBJ2-1,-,TRBV9
CASSQDRGLQTQYF,TGCGCCAGCAGCCAAGATCGGGGACTTCAGACGCAGTATTTT,-,TRBJ2-3,-,TRBV4-1
CASSLTSGRAFEQFF,TGTGCCAGCAGCTTGACTAGCGGGAGGGCTTTTGAGCAGTTCTTC,-,TRBJ2-1,TRBD2,TRBV5-4
CASRSGQDYSNQPQHF,TGTGCCAGTAGGAGTGGACAGGATTATAGCAATCAGCCCCAGCATTTT,once,TRBJ1-5,TRBD1,TRBV19
CASSSQTSGRNNEQFF,TGTGCCAGCAGCTCACAGACTAGCGGGCGCAACAATGAGCAGTTCTTC,-,TRBJ2-1,TRBD2,TRBV7-9
CATRTGGNTIYF,TGTGCCACTCGGACAGGGGGAAACACCATATATTTT,-,TRBJ1-3,TRBD1,TRBV19
CSVRGRLAGHEQFF,TGCAGCGTCAGAGGGAGACTAGCGGGACATGAGCAGTTCTTC,once,TRBJ2-1,TRBD2,TRBV29-1
CASRTDWVGTEAFF,TGTGCCAGCCGGACAGATTGGGTGGGCACTGAAGCTTTCTTT,-,TRBJ1-1,-,TRBV6-5
CASKREFEQFF,TGTGCCAGTAAAAGGGAGTTTGAGCAGTTCTTC,-,TRBJ2-1,-,TRBV19
CASSLTGIGTQYF,TGCGCCAGCAGCTTAACGGGGATTGGGACCCAGTACTTC,once,TRBJ2-5,-,TRBV5-1
CAWSPAQGAGANVLTF,TGTGCCTGGAGTCCCGCCCAGGGTGCCGGGGCCAACGTCCTGACTTTC,once,TRBJ2-6,-,TRBV30
CASSLQGAKETQYF,TGTGCCAGCAGCTTGCAGGGGGCGAAAGAGACCCAGTACTTC,-,TRBJ2-5,TRBD1,TRBV7-9
CASSLAGGGDNEQFF,TGCGCCAGCAGCTTGGCGGGGGGGGGAGACAATGAGCAGTTCTTC,-,TRBJ2-1,TRBD2,TRBV5-1
CASRGQGDTNYGYTF,TGTGCCAGCAGGGGACAGGGGGACACCAACTATGGCTACACCTTC,-,TRBJ1-2,TRBD1,TRBV6-5
CASRKVGGNTGELFF,TGTGCCAGCAGAAAGGTGGGGGGGAACACCGGGGAGCTGTTTTTT,-,TRBJ2-2,-,TRBV2
CAWSGLAGTGELFF,TGTGCCTGGAGTGGACTAGCGGGAACCGGGGAGCTGTTTTTT,-,TRBJ2-2,TRBD2,TRBV30
CASSLTGNGAYEQYF,TGTGCCAGCAGCTTAACGGGGAACGGGGCCTACGAGCAGTACTTC,-,TRBJ2-7,-,TRBV7-3
CASSLVQRENTGELFF,TGTGCCAGCAGCTTAGTTCAGCGGGAGAACACCGGGGAGCTGTTTTTT,-,TRBJ2-2,TRBD2,TRBV7-9
CSASDSPEAFF,TGCAGTGCTAGCGACTCACCTGAAGCTTTCTTT,-,TRBJ1-1,-,TRBV20-1
CASSDGQGALAKNIQYF,TGCGCCAGCTCGGACGGACAGGGGGCCCTAGCCAAAAACATTCAGTACTTC,-,TRBJ2-4,TRBD1,TRBV5-1
CASRGDRGNEQFF,TGCGCCAGCAGGGGGGACAGGGGGAATGAGCAGTTCTTC,-,TRBJ2-1,TRBD1,TRBV10-1
CASSQGRDTGELFF,TGTGCCAGCAGCCAGGGGAGGGACACCGGGGAGCTGTTTTTT,-,TRBJ2-2,-,TRBV27